A single T cell receptor (beta chain) is shown here with its context. TCRdb keeps only in-frame clones here, not all; method: immunoSEQ multiplex PCR. The sample has about 150,000 clones, just under 95% seen once. These data belong to a study of control samples from healthy donors and cancer patients. J gave up 7 bases and V 6 bases, and 11 bases lay outside the gene matches. This CDR3 region has 15 residues. Germline CDR1 is SNHLY and CDR2 is FYNNEI. Material: PBMCs. This chain joins TRBV2 and TRBJ1-5; 8 bases line up with TRBD1. This sequence was found in a man aged 55 to 70 with colorectal cancer. CDR3 nucleotides: TGTGCCAGCAGGGCGACAGGGGTGAAGGGACAGCCCCAGCATTTT. It codes for CASRATGVKGQPQHF.